This record looks at one T cell receptor beta chain sequence and its context. Its specificity is not known. The sample belongs to a study of shared clonotypes between healthy human individuals. For every subset, genomic DNA was evenly distributed across several immunoSEQ plates. Generated by immunoSEQ multiplex PCR, the TCRdb table keeps only in-frame clones and is missing some. The profile shows 2,500,000 or so clones, 93% of them singletons. J was trimmed by 1 base and V by 6 bases; bases with no gene match: 6. CDR1 is SGHTA, CDR2 FQGNSA, per germline. The CDR3 covers 16 residues. Study-wide findings and caveats: Non-shared clonotypes had lower generation probabilities than clonotypes shared by all four sorted-subset donors. For sorted subsets, rarefaction showed incomplete sequencing despite large depth.

This sequence originates from a young man in good health. Some clones in this sample may be carry-over from other donors' samples. The V call is TRBV7-2, the J call TRBJ2-3; 11 positions agree with TRBD2. The source material was naive CD4+ T cells from PBMCs. The subset: CD45RA+ positively selected. The CDR3 loop reads CASRSQGLAGTDTQYF. The CDR3 DNA is TGTGCCAGCAGATCCCAGGGACTAGCGGGCACAGATACGCAGTATTTT.